This TCR beta chain is from a study of regulatory T cells in long-lasting Graves disease (dated by TCRdb to about 2021). Concerning the study at large: To count as having persistent Graves' disease, a patient had to have received antithyroid drug treatment for over 5 years with TSH receptor autoantibodies remaining persistently positive. Persistent Graves' disease patients were compared with newly diagnosed Graves' disease patients by peripheral blood TCR sequencing and RNA sequencing. The study was conducted in China and was registered as a clinical trial. A total of approximately 35 samples underwent TCR sequencing: some 13 from persistent and around 20 from newly diagnosed Graves' disease patients. Antithyroid drugs had been taken for approximately 9.7 years on average by persistent Graves' disease patients in the clinical cohort.

The time point label, as the study defines it: persistent/refractory GD, antithyroid drugs over 5 years with positive TRAb. For both TCR sequencing and RNA sequencing, RNA was extracted from PBMCs using TRIzol. Graves' disease was diagnosed according to American Thyroid Association guidelines. The patients came from an endocrinology department in Xi'an, China. Each patient gave about 10 milliliters of peripheral blood, collected in an EDTA anticoagulant tube. Ficoll Paque Plus density gradient separation was used to isolate PBMCs, and no further T cell sorting was done. RNA quality was checked with an Agilent 2100 Bioanalyzer and agarose gel, and concentration with a NanoDrop 2000. What the work shows at the level of the full study, not this receptor alone: Preferential use of TRBV28, TRBJ1-2 and TRBJ2-5 was observed in persistent disease, whereas TRBV20-1 and TRBJ2-1 were favored in newly diagnosed disease. Persistent Graves' disease patients showed lower TCR Shannon entropy and fewer highly expanded clones than newly diagnosed patients, suggesting clonal expansion. Sequencing and analysis were restricted to the TCR beta chain. Persistent patients shared more public clonotypes among themselves (2,741) than newly diagnosed patients did (about 970). The authors noted that the small sample size was a limitation that may lower accuracy. The study examined only peripheral blood because the primary lesion, thyroid tissue, could not be accessed.

To prepare the library, multiplex PCR was applied. The instrument given in TCRdb is Illumina HiSeq 4000. CDR3 regions were amplified by Arm-PCR with iRepertoire HTBI primers to construct TCR beta libraries. Gel purification was performed on PCR products prior to sequencing. Turning to the authors' computational methods: A total of around 59 TRBV and 14 TRBJ segments were identified across samples and were used for gene usage analysis of CDR3 amino acid clonotypes. COPE and FqMerger were used to merge filtered high-quality paired reads into contigs. BLAST was used to align contigs to IMGT TRBV, TRBD and TRBJ reference genes, and CDR3 was defined according to IMGT. Any clonotype with a frequency above 0.1% was counted as a highly expanded clone. Shannon entropy served as the measure of repertoire diversity, while the Gini coefficient captured V-J evenness. Clonotypes shared by more than one individual were considered public. TCRdb took the public reads, trimmed them with fastp at Q25, ran MiXCR for clone calling and kept in-frame beta chains. CDR3 protein sequences are deduplicated, and each keeps its most common genes and DNA. V and J calls and clone size were set by TCRdb, not the authors. Here the sample has roughly 450,000 distinct CDR3 sequences; less than 25% occur a single time. About a quarter of the sample lies in the top ten.

There are 15 amino acids in the CDR3, from cysteine to phenylalanine inclusive. Of the read, only the CDR3 DNA is kept; its 45 bases are in frame from base 1. Germline trimming amounts to 5 bases on V and 4 bases on J, with 7 as the count of junction bases outside the gene matches. The germline V gene yields SGHTA for CDR1 and FQGNSA for CDR2. A word on this clonotype: There is no known antigen for this receptor. No much larger clone exists at a distance of one base, and base qualities are not known.

The specimen was peripheral blood mononuclear cells (PBMCs), collected when the disease was refractory, from a patient treated with antithyroid drugs. This receptor was taken from a female donor with Graves disease. The chain is assembled from TRBV7-2 and TRBJ2-2; 7 bases in the middle match TRBD2. The DNA reads as follows: TGTGCCAGCAGCCGGACTAGTCGTGCCACCGGGGAGCTGTTTTTT. It translates as CASSRTSRATGELFF. Here the CDR3 is joined to the reference TRBV7-2 and TRBJ2-2 genes, and the full variable domain is: GAGVSQSPSNKVTEKGKDVELRCDPISGHTALYWYRQSLGQGLEFLIYFQGNSAPDKSGLPSDRFSAERTGGSVSTLTIQRTQQEDSAVYLCASSRTSRATGELFFGEGSRLTVL.